These 21 T cell receptor beta chains share one sample of origin, sequenced in a study of shared clonotypes between healthy human individuals. Data came from immunoSEQ multiplex PCR; TCRdb stores just in-frame clones and leaves some out. The top ten clones hold around 1.7% of a sample with roughly 2,000,000 clones, about 94% of them seen once. The naive CD8 subset, CD45RO-negative cells positively selected for CCR7, excluded terminally differentiated effector memory CD45RA+ cells. Sequences were obtained from naive CD8+ T cells from PBMCs. These TCRs come from a man aged 18 to 29 in good health. Some clones in this sample may be carry-over from other donors' samples.

The chain combines TRBV19 with TRBJ2-2; D assignment may be TRBD1 or TRBD2 (5 bases each). V dropped 0 bases and J dropped 3 bases, with 20 bases sitting between them. CDR3 length: 19 residues. Per germline, CDR1 LNHDA and CDR2 SQIVND (reference sequence). CDR3 DNA: TGTGCCAGTAGTATAGATCTACTGAGGGACCAATCTTACACCGGGGAGCTGTTTTTT. Translation gives CASSIDLLRDQSYTGELFF.

The V gene is TRBV5-4, the J gene TRBJ2-7; D ambiguous. Germline-derived CDR1 and CDR2 are SGHNT and YYREEE (reference sequence). With 7 bases removed from V and 2 bases from J, the gap between germline ends came to 19 bases. The CDR3 sequence is 15 residues long. In nucleotides, the CDR3 is TGTGCCAGCGGGATTAGGACCGATCCTCCCTACGAGCAGTACTTC. This gives the protein CASGIRTDPPYEQYF.

The V call is TRBV7-7, the J call TRBJ2-2; D unclear. This CDR3 comprises 22 residues. Trimming took off 5 bases at V and 0 bases at J, with 31 bases between the two ends. From germline, CDR1 is SSHAT and CDR2 FNYEAQ (reference sequence). For the CDR3, the DNA is TGTGCCAGCAGCATCCGACAAGTTCGGCGGATCACGGATATCGCGAACACCGGGGAGCTGTTTTTT. It encodes CASSIRQVRRITDIANTGELFF.

V is TRBV27 and J is TRBJ2-2, with D possibly matching TRBD1 (6 bases). This CDR3 region has 15 residues. Germline CDR1 is MNHEY and CDR2 is SMNVEV (reference sequence). V shed 1 base and J shed 8 bases, with 14 bases lying between them. The CDR3 sequence is CASSLFTGWQGELFF. The DNA for the CDR3 is TGTGCCAGCAGTTTATTTACAGGGTGGCAGGGGGAGCTGTTTTTT.

As regards this clone: This sample includes further DNA sequences coding for the same CDR3. This chain uses TRBV7-9 with TRBJ2-2; 12 bases map to TRBD2. The CDR3 is made up of 15 amino acids. The J segment lost 5 bases and the V segment lost 6 bases, leaving 4 bases of the junction unmatched. CDR1 and CDR2 (germline): SEHNR, FQNEAQ (reference sequence). CDR3 coding DNA: TGTGCCAGCAGTCCGACTAGCGGGAGTACCGGGGAGCTGTTTTTT. Its translation is CASSPTSGSTGELFF.

This sequence joins TRBV2 and TRBJ2-7; D possibly matches TRBD1 or TRBD2 (5 bases each). Trimming stripped 5 bases from V and 3 bases from J, with 17 bases between. Germline V gives CDR1 SNHLY, CDR2 FYNNEI. CDR3 length: 15 amino acids. The DNA of the CDR3 is TGTGCCAGCAGTCGGCAAGGGACGGATCACTACGAGCAGTACTTC. Protein sequence: CASSRQGTDHYEQYF.

The chain joins TRBV4-1 to TRBJ2-1; 11 bases match TRBD2. CDR3 size: 17 residues. The germline gives CDR1 MGHRA, CDR2 YSYEKL. V lost 4 bases to trimming and J lost 15 bases; unmatched junction nucleotides: 20. This CDR3 is CASSRIGGSGRAEVRFF. The CDR3 nucleotides read TGCGCCAGCAGCCGAATCGGAGGTAGCGGGAGGGCCGAGGTCCGGTTCTTC.

The chain links TRBV27 to TRBJ2-1, with D possibly being TRBD1 (5 bases). The V and J ends lost 5 bases and 9 bases respectively, with 11 bases between them. The CDR3 covers 12 residues. CDR1 is MNHEY, CDR2 SMNVEV, per germline (reference sequence). The CDR3 protein is CASSTNRFEQFF. CDR3 DNA: TGTGCCAGCAGTACAAACAGGTTTGAGCAGTTCTTC.

This clone was counted once. V gene TRBV27 combines with J gene TRBJ2-1; D is unclear. With 6 bases removed from V and 0 bases from J, the gap between germline ends came to 9 bases. This CDR3 comprises 14 residues. CDR1 and CDR2 from the germline V gene are MNHEY and SMNVEV (reference sequence). In DNA, the CDR3 is TGTGCCAGCAGCCTCTTCTACTCCTACAATGAGCAGTTCTTC. Encoded protein: CASSLFYSYNEQFF.

This sequence joins TRBV4-2 and TRBJ2-7, with 7 positions matching TRBD2. The CDR3 is made up of 17 amino acids. Germline V gene data show CDR1 as LGHNA and CDR2 as YNFKEQ. Germline trimming cut 0 bases from V and 2 bases from J; bases unmatched to any gene: 10. The DNA for the CDR3 is TGTGCCAGCAGCCAAGACCTGGGGGGGGTGAGCACCTACGAGCAGTACTTC. Its translation is CASSQDLGGVSTYEQYF.

The chain carries TRBV27 and TRBJ1-1; a possible D gene is TRBD1 (6 bases). The length of the CDR3 is 14 residues. Germline V gene lookup returns CDR1 MNHEY and CDR2 SMNVEV (reference sequence). V was clipped by 7 bases and J by 1 base, with 13 bases between them. In nucleotides, the CDR3 is TGTGCCAGCAAACAGACAGGATCGAACACTGAAGCTTTCTTT. It translates to CASKQTGSNTEAFF.

This clone has just a few counts. The sample contains more than one DNA sequence encoding this CDR3. The chain employs TRBV9 and TRBJ2-1; D possibly corresponds to TRBD1 (5 bases). The CDR3 totals 13 residues. Trimming removed 0 bases at V and 6 bases at J, with 7 bases between. The germline V gene has CDR1 SGDLS and CDR2 YYNGEE. The CDR3 reads CASSVDRSNEQFF. CDR3 DNA sequence: TGTGCCAGCAGCGTAGACAGGAGCAATGAGCAGTTCTTC.

The chain has TRBV4-3 and TRBJ2-3; weak D call: TRBD2 (6 bases). CDR1 and CDR2 from the germline V gene are LGHNA and YSLEER. V lost 4 bases and J lost 5, with 19 bases in between. The CDR3 has 16 residues. The CDR3 spells CASSLNPGTGGDTQYF. The CDR3 bases are TGCGCCAGCAGCCTTAACCCCGGGACTGGTGGAGATACGCAGTATTTT.

The count of this clone is one. Other DNA sequences in the same sample also yield this CDR3. The chain uses TRBV27 and TRBJ2-5; D possibly uses TRBD1 or TRBD2 (7 bases each). Germline V gives CDR1 MNHEY, CDR2 SMNVEV (reference sequence). The CDR3 is made up of 14 amino acids. Trimming cost V 4 bases and J 5 bases, with 14 bases left between them. The chain's CDR3 is CASSSRQGGETQYF. In nucleotides, the CDR3 is TGTGCCAGCAGTTCCCGGCAGGGGGGGGAGACCCAGTACTTC.

The rearrangement uses TRBV28 and TRBJ2-2, with TRBD1 matching 9 bases. Germline V gene data show CDR1 as MDHEN and CDR2 as SYDVKM. J gave up 8 bases and V 6 bases, and 4 bases lay outside the gene matches. This CDR3 is built from 13 residues. For the CDR3, the DNA is TGTGCCAGCAGGGACAGGGGTCCTGGGGAGCTGTTTTTT. Its protein is CASRDRGPGELFF.

V gene TRBV7-3 combines with J gene TRBJ2-2; a weak D match, TRBD2 (6 bases). The CDR3 has 14 residues. CDR1 is SGHTA, CDR2 FQGTGA, per germline. V was clipped by 4 bases and J by 7 bases, with 13 bases between them. The CDR3 here is CASSSGTYNGELFF. DNA for the CDR3: TGTGCCAGCAGCTCCGGGACTTACAACGGGGAGCTGTTTTTT. Full variable domain (outside the CDR3, taken from reference TRBV7-3 and TRBJ2-2): GAGVSQTPSNKVTEKGKYVELRCDPISGHTALYWYRQSLGQGPEFLIYFQGTGAADDSGLPNDRFFAVRPEGSVSTLKIQRTERGDSAVYLCASSSGTYNGELFFGEGSRLTVL.

V is TRBV27 and J is TRBJ1-1, with 7 bases matching TRBD1. CDR1 and CDR2 from the germline V gene are MNHEY and SMNVEV (reference sequence). V dropped 5 bases and J dropped 1; count of bases not matched to a gene: 7. The CDR3 is 15 amino acids. The CDR3 sequence is CASSPRQGPNTEAFF. In DNA, the CDR3 is TGTGCCAGCAGTCCCCGACAGGGACCGAACACTGAAGCTTTCTTT.

The V and J genes are TRBV5-1 and TRBJ2-7, with D possibly TRBD1 on 5 matching bases. This CDR3 region has 16 residues. Germline V gene sequence: CDR1 SGHRS, CDR2 YFSETQ. V lost 2 bases and J 3 bases, leaving 18 bases between the germline ends. CDR3 sequence: CASSFPRAAPHYEQYF. The CDR3 region has the DNA TGCGCCAGCAGCTTTCCCAGGGCGGCCCCCCACTACGAGCAGTACTTC.

The chain uses TRBV7-9 and TRBJ2-7; 7 bases are shared with TRBD2. Per germline, CDR1 SEHNR and CDR2 FQNEAQ (reference sequence). V was clipped by 5 bases and J by 4 bases; unmatched bases: 14. CDR3 length equals 16 residues. CDR3 in DNA: TGTGCCAGCAGCCTTCTAGCGGAAAGAGTACTATACGAGCAGTACTTC. It is translated as CASSLLAERVLYEQYF.

The chain combines TRBV10-3 with TRBJ2-4; 8 positions match TRBD2. The V gene's germline CDR1 is ENHRY and CDR2 SYGVKD. The CDR3 loop spans 15 amino acids. The J segment lost 7 bases and the V segment lost 6 bases, leaving 11 bases of the junction unmatched. The CDR3 spells CAISEPGTSRNIQYF. DNA for the CDR3: TGTGCCATCAGCGAGCCCGGGACTAGTCGTAACATTCAGTACTTC.

The chain carries TRBV18 and TRBJ1-1; possibly TRBD1 for D (5 bases). Germline CDR1 KGHSH, CDR2 LQKENI. Trimming took off 8 bases at V and 6 bases at J, with 13 bases between the two ends. This CDR3 contains 12 residues. The CDR3 sequence is CASTDGGPEAFF. The CDR3 DNA follows: TGTGCCAGCACGGACGGGGGTCCTGAAGCTTTCTTT. The full variable domain, rest sourced from reference TRBV18 and TRBJ1-1, is NAGVMQNPRHLVRRRGQEARLRCSPMKGHSHVYWYRQLPEEGLKFMVYLQKENIIDESGMPKERFSAEFPKEGPSILRIQQVVRGDSAAYFCASTDGGPEAFFGQGTRLTVV.